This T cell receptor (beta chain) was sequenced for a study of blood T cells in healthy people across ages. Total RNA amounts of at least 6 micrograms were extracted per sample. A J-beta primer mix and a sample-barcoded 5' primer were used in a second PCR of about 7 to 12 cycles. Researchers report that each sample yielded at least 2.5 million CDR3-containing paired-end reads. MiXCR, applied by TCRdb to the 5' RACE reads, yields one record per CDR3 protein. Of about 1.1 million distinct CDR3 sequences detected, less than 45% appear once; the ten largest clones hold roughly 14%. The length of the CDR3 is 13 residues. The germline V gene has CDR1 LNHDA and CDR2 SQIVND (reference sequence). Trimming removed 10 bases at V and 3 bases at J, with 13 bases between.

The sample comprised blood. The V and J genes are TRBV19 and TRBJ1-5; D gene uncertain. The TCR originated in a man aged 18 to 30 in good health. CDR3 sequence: CATRLFDNQPQHF. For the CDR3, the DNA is TGTGCCACCCGCCTTTTTGACAATCAGCCCCAGCATTTT. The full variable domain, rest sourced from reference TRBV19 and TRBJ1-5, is DGGITQSPKYLFRKEGQNVTLSCEQNLNHDAMYWYRQDPGQGLRLIYYSQIVNDFQKGDIAEGYSVSREKKESFPLTVTSAQKNPTAFYLCATRLFDNQPQHFGDGTRLSIL.